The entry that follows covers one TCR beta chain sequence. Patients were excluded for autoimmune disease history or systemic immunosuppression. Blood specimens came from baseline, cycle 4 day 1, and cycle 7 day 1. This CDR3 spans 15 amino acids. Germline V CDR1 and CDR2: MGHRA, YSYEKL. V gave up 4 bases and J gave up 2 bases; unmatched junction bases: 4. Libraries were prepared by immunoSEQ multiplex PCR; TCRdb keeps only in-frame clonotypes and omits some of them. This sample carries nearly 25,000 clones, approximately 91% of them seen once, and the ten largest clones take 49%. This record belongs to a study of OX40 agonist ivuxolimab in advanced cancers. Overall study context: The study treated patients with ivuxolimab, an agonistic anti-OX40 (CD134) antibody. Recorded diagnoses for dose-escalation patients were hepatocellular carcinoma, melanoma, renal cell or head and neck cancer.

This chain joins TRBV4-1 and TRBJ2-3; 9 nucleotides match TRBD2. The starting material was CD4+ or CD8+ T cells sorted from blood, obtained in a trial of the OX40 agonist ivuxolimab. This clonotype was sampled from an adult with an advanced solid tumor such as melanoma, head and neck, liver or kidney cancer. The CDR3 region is CASSPVAGVTDTQYF. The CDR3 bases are TGCGCCAGCAGCCCGGTAGCGGGGGTCACAGATACGCAGTATTTT.